This T cell receptor beta chain was sequenced for a study of shared clonotypes between healthy human individuals (dated by TCRdb to the early 2020s). With regard to the full study: The cohort comprised a couple of women and a few men aged 18 to 49 years. Per donor, three plates each were used for CD4 naive and CD4 memory, two for CD8 naive, and one for CD8 memory. To estimate repertoire size and how much clonotypes are shared between individuals, the study performed deep sequencing of blood TCR repertoires from roughly five healthy adults. To increase sequencing depth and limit assay-specific biases, TCR repertoire library preparation and sequencing were carried out by different laboratories using diverse techniques. Between about 0.9 and 10 billion PBMCs per donor were obtained by leukapheresis.

Summary of the overall study and its limitations: Rarefaction of sorted-subset datasets indicated incomplete sequencing despite the large sequencing depth. Naive subsets generally had larger estimated clonotype richness than memory subsets. When a few donors were compared, the shared fraction of clonotypes was around 5% for naive CD4, around 3.5% for naive CD8, 2% to 2.5% for memory CD4, and 0.35% to 0.5% for memory CD8. Sampling was restricted to blood, and TCR repertoires in tissues likely differ from the TCR repertoires found in blood. Pairwise subsampling led to the expectation that sequencing depth would affect the degree of clonotype sharing among donors. Because the study included a small number of donors, the genetic and exposure-history diversity represented was limited. Compared with non-shared clonotypes, the clonotypes found in all four sorted-subset donors had higher generation probabilities.

Notes on this clone: No antigen is known for it. No quality values exist for individual bases; no much larger clone is one base distant.

The donors were healthy, HIV-negative adults who had no recently reported acute infections or vaccinations. Every donor was a Caucasian adult residing in Nashville, Tennessee, USA. CD4+ T cells were enriched by magnetic negative selection; naive cells were then positively selected on CD45RA, and the negative fraction formed the memory subset. After blood collection by leukapheresis, PBMCs were isolated using Ficoll-Histopaque density gradient centrifugation and then cryopreserved in the vapor phase of liquid nitrogen. Analytical flow cytometry was used to check the purity and quantity of every magnetically sorted T cell population. From each sorted fraction, genomic DNA was isolated and quantified by UV absorbance on a Nanodrop 2000c. Using the deep immunoSEQ assay, multiplex PCR amplified TCR CDR3 regions from genomic DNA. Extracted genomic DNA from each cell subset was spread evenly across all wells of several immunoSEQ 96-well plates, with each plate serving as a replicate. For sorted subsets, 150 to 250 ng of genomic DNA, equivalent to roughly 30,000 T cell genomes, went into each replicate PCR. The purified libraries were quantified using a Qubit 3.0 fluorometer, sized with a Bioanalyzer 2100, and then quantified again using the KAPA Library Quantification kit. Each immunoSEQ 96-well plate was sequenced on its own single-read 150-cycle Illumina NextSeq 550 flow cell. The original pipeline was this. Because only junctional sequences without quality scores were contained in the immunoSEQ output, filtering matching that applied to full-length reads could not be performed. To assign V/J genes and CDR3, sequences were annotated using PyIR, a Python wrapper for IgBLAST v1.9, with IMGT germline references. Reads were filtered out if the reads had weak V/J assignments (E-value above 1e-6), no CDR3, stop codons, out-of-frame junctions, or ambiguous translated residues. V3J clonotypes were defined by identical inferred V gene, J gene, and CDR3 amino acid sequence. Percentage overlap between repertoires was calculated by dividing the number of shared unique clonotypes by the size of the smaller repertoire. Richness of each repertoire was evaluated using RTK rarefaction, the Chao1 estimator, and Recon v2.1 estimates of unobserved clonotypes. OLGA was used to compute generation probabilities for all TCRbeta clonotypes that the gDNA method yielded from a handful of donors. TCRdb mirrors the immuneACCESS table, restricted to in-frame sequences. Some clones are absent from its copies; in checked studies, under half trace to an unresolved V gene, and the reason for the others is unknown. The D gene and trimming were derived from the DNA, and the V and J assignments and clone size from that table. The table for this sample lists about 2 million clones; around 95% of them were counted only once. 0.13% of the sample belongs to the ten largest clones.

At the junction V is shortened by 0 bases and J by 0 bases, with 11 bases in between. Inclusive of the bounding cysteine and phenylalanine, the CDR3 is 16 residues long. The sequence is cut down to CDR3 DNA, 48 bases in frame from base 1. Reading the germline V gene gives CDR1 SGDLS and CDR2 YYNGEE. Recombination connected TRBV9 to TRBJ2-3; the D gene lacks a confident call. This sequence was found in a man between 18 and 35 years old in good health. Sequencing was done on a sample of naive CD4+ T cells sorted from blood. Taken with the paper, the label for cell subset or site translates to: CD45RA+ positively selected. Here is the DNA: TGTGCCAGCAGCGTAGCCCCTAGTGCTAGCACAGATACGCAGTATTTT. Its protein product is CASSVAPSASTDTQYF.